This entry concerns a single T cell receptor (beta chain). In this sample, this clonotype turned up many times. Its antigen remains unidentified. No much larger clone exists at a distance of one base, and base qualities are not known. Graves' hyperthyroidism was defined as stable when no progression to ophthalmopathy occurred over 18 months of follow-up. Hyperthyroidism patients were aged 18 to 65 years and newly diagnosed, with disease duration of less than 2 months. Any patient with an uncontrolled infection, another autoimmune disease, pregnancy or lactation was excluded. Diagnoses were based on clinical symptoms, serum thyroxine and TRAb, thyroid ultrasound and orbital computed tomography. PBMCs were separated from 7.5 to 10 ml of fresh peripheral blood using Ficoll-Paque density gradient centrifugation. Trizol reagent was used to extract total RNA, and RNA quality was then checked on an Agilent 2100 Bioanalyzer.

CDR1 MDHEN and CDR2 SYDVKM were looked up in the germline V gene. From the cysteine through the phenylalanine, the CDR3 covers 12 amino acids. Only CDR3 DNA is held: 36 bases, read in frame from base 1. The V end loses 1 base and the J end loses 11 bases, and a stretch of 11 bases separates them. The TCR beta CDR3 regions were amplified from RNA transcripts. For the first round of RT-PCR on the TCR CDR3, the HTBI primer set was used together with the Qiagen OneStep RT-PCR kit. The libraries were constructed in a second round of multiplex PCR and then size-selected and purified. Libraries were sequenced paired-end with 100 bp reads on an Illumina HiSeq2000. On the authors' methods: SOAPnuke was used to process the raw data, removing reads that contained adapters or uncalled bases, had a mean Phred below 15, or lacked an exact match to the constant primer or identifier. High-quality paired reads were merged using COPE v1.2.5, and each unique nucleotide sequence was defined as a clonotype. MiTCR v1.1 was used to align clonotypes to the IMGT TRBV, TRBD and TRBJ reference segments. The analysis included only V-J combinations with a frequency above 0.0001, which together covered roughly 99% of the repertoires. The TCS score was defined as the ratio of F50 (clonal expansion) to E x V (chaos), calculated using BLOSUM62-based TCRdist between CDR3 peptides within each V-J. Welch's t-statistics and random forest reduced fewer than 550 V-J features to roughly 13, which were used in a naive Bayes classifier (R e1071). TCRdb cleaned the public reads at Q25 with fastp, built clones with MiXCR and kept in-frame beta chains. A single entry per CDR3 protein holds the most common genes and DNA from its merged rows. TCRdb, rather than the study authors, made the V and J calls. This sample is represented by more than 650,000 distinct CDR3 sequences; 12% to 15% of them were singletons. Clones ranked in the top ten supply 9.5% to 13% of the sample.

This specimen comes from a study of T cells in Graves' hyperthyroidism and ophthalmopathy (dated by TCRdb to between 2018 and 2021). At the level of the whole study: Peripheral blood samples were taken at initial diagnosis, before any treatment was given. To identify distinguishing TCR V-J signatures, a discovery cohort of around 100 patients was used, comprising 43 with Graves' ophthalmopathy and some 60 with stable Graves' hyperthyroidism. The paper reports TCR Vbeta CDR3 sequencing of fewer than 150 peripheral blood samples: some 41 ophthalmopathy, 70 to 85 hyperthyroidism and around 17 progressor patients. In about 6 Graves' hyperthyroidism patients, the study also compared T-cell repertoires from thyroid tissue with T-cell repertoires from blood. For training and testing, the 100 or so patients in the discovery cohort were randomly divided in a 7:3 ratio. Prospective prediction of ophthalmopathy was tested in an independent validation cohort consisting of some 19 hyperthyroidism patients and more than 15 patients who later progressed to ophthalmopathy. Following sampling, methimazole starting at 30 mg daily was given to hyperthyroidism patients, and high-dose intravenous methylprednisolone was given to ophthalmopathy patients.

The paper's findings and limits, for the study overall: In cross-validation, a model built on a 13 V-J signature told ophthalmopathy apart from stable hyperthyroidism with approximately 90% sensitivity and around 83% specificity, and in testing the same model reached 80%/75%. Most expanded thyroid clonotypes (frequency above 0.001) were also detected in blood, a finding suggesting that blood repertoires may reflect thyroid immune responses. No statistical method was used to fix the sample size in advance, and group allocation was not hidden from the investigators. During validation, the model predicted progression to ophthalmopathy a median of approximately 6.5 months ahead of onset, with around 71% sensitivity and more than 72% specificity.

This receptor chain uses TRBV28 and TRBJ1-1; no D gene call is confident. The TCR sequence derives from a woman under 30 with Graves' hyperthyroidism. Sequenced sample: blood. The CDR3 loop reads CASSLSLSAAFF. The sequenced DNA: TGTGCCAGCAGTTTATCCCTCTCAGCGGCTTTCTTT. The CDR3 plus the reference TRBV28 and TRBJ1-1 genes for the other parts give the full variable domain: DVKVTQSSRYLVKRTGEKVFLECVQDMDHENMFWYRQDPGLGLRLIYFSYDVKMKEKGDIPEGYSVSREKKERFSLILESASTNQTSMYLCASSLSLSAAFFGQGTRLTVV.